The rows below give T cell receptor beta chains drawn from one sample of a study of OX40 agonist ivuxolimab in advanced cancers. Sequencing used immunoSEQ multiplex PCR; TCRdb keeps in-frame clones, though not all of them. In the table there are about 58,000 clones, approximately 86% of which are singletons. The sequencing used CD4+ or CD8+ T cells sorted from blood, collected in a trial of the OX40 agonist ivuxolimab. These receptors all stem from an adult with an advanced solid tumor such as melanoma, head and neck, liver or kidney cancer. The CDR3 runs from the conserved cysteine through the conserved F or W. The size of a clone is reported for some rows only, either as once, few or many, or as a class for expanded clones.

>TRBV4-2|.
CASSQDGTLNTEAFF
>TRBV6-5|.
CASSYRGTDESQFF
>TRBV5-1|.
CASSPRAGGSYNSPLHF
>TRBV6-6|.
CASRRDSSGNTIYF
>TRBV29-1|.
CSVVEAGGIYTEAFF
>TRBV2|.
CASCIQGAGANVLTF
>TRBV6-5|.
CASSYTGTGRSYEQYF
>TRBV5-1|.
CASILTPGTAPYEQYF
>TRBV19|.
CASTGGDSRNTIYF
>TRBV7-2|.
CASSLDGSSGNTIYF
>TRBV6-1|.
CASSESRRAQHF
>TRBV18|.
CASSPAARADTQYF
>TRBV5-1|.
CASSQTSGGETQYF
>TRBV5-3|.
CARSPGQRRTRHSPLHF
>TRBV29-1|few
CSVDNGVRAFF